The 21 T cell receptor beta chains presented below share a single source sample, sequenced in a study of cytomegalovirus exposure and HLA in healthy donors. 13 Jbeta primers and 60 Vbeta primers were used for the PCR. Measured with immunoSEQ multiplex PCR; TCRdb has only the in-frame clones, and not every one. The sample lists 130,000 or so clones, around 74% seen once, with 6% to 8% in the top ten. Sequenced sample: PBMCs. The receptor source for this set is a man aged 40-49 years in good health and CMV-seropositive.

This chain connects TRBV28 to TRBJ1-1; D is undetermined. V was pared by 6 bases and J by 0 bases, with 20 bases between. The CDR3 has 17 residues. Germline-derived CDR1 and CDR2 are MDHEN and SYDVKM. CDR3 nucleotide sequence: TGTGCCAGCAGGGGGAGGCATATGAGAAACATGAACACTGAAGCTTTCTTT. This gives the protein CASRGRHMRNMNTEAFF.

This chain joins TRBV27 and TRBJ2-7; 8 nucleotides agree with TRBD2. The CDR3 extends over 13 amino acids. CDR1 is MNHEY, CDR2 SMNVEV, per germline (reference sequence). V trimming: 5 bases; J trimming: 6 bases; junction bases outside the gene matches: 6. The CDR3 nucleotides read TGTGCCAGCAGTCCCGGACTAGCAGTCGAGCAGTACTTC. As protein: CASSPGLAVEQYF.

As concerns this clone: The sample carries other DNA sequences with the same CDR3. This chain connects TRBV27 to TRBJ1-5; D gene uncertain. CDR3 size: 16 residues. V was trimmed by 0 bases and J by 6 bases, leaving 15 bases between them. CDR1 and CDR2 from the germline V gene are MNHEY and SMNVEV (reference sequence). CDR3: CASSLSGGGRGQPQHF. The DNA for the CDR3 is TGTGCCAGCAGTTTATCAGGTGGCGGCCGTGGTCAGCCCCAGCATTTT.

This clone was picked up a small number of times. This chain links TRBV27 with TRBJ2-3; D uncertain. Germline loops: CDR1 MNHEY, CDR2 SMNVEV (reference sequence). The CDR3 is 16 residues long. The ends were cut back, 6 bases at V and 1 base at J, with 17 bases in the middle. The DNA of the CDR3 is TGTGCCAGCAGACCCTCCCCGATACAACGCACAGATACGCAGTATTTT. Translated, it gives CASRPSPIQRTDTQYF.

This rearrangement joins TRBV28 to TRBJ2-6; 9 bases map to TRBD1. The J segment lost 1 base and the V segment lost 5 bases, leaving 9 bases of the junction unmatched. Germline V gives CDR1 MDHEN, CDR2 SYDVKM. The CDR3 is 18 residues long. As DNA, the CDR3 is TGTGCCAGCAGTCCTCCGACAGGGGGAATTTCTGGGGCCAACGTCCTGACTTTC. This encodes CASSPPTGGISGANVLTF.

CDR3 nucleotides: TGTGCCAGCAGTTTATCGACCAGGGGGGCCGAGCAGTACTTC. This sequence encodes CASSLSTRGAEQYF. This rearrangement joins TRBV27 to TRBJ2-7, with TRBD1 as a possible D gene (7 bases). This CDR3 is 14 amino acids long. In germline, CDR1 is MNHEY, CDR2 SMNVEV (reference sequence). V lost 0 bases, J lost 6 bases, and 12 bases lay in between.

The chain carries TRBV7-9 and TRBJ2-7; 8 bases line up with TRBD2. The CDR3 extends over 14 amino acids. Germline values: CDR1 SEHNR, CDR2 FQNEAQ (reference sequence). With V trimmed by 8 bases and J by 3 bases, 9 bases remained unmatched. CDR3 coding DNA: TGTGCCAGCGGACACGGGGGGGGACACTACGAGCAGTACTTC. Protein: CASGHGGGHYEQYF. The variable domain in full, completed from reference TRBV7-9 and TRBJ2-7, reads DTGVSQNPRHKITKRGQNVTFRCDPISEHNRLYWYRQTLGQGPEFLTYFQNEAQLEKSRLLSDRFSAERPKGSFSTLEIQRTEQGDSAMYLCASGHGGGHYEQYFGPGTRLTVT.

The CDR3 spells CASSLGGNGNTIYF. The CDR3 DNA reads as TGTGCCAGCAGCTTAGGCGGCAACGGAAACACCATATATTTT. This rearrangement joins TRBV7-8 to TRBJ1-3; D gene ambiguous. CDR1 is SGHVS, CDR2 FQNEAQ, per germline. V was cut by 1 base and J by 4 bases, with 8 bases left in between. The CDR3 loop spans 14 amino acids.

This clone was counted a few times. The rearrangement links TRBV18 to TRBJ1-1; weak D call: TRBD1 (5 bases). This CDR3 is built from 14 residues. V was shortened by 4 bases and J by 4 bases, with 13 bases between the two germline ends. Germline V gives CDR1 KGHSH, CDR2 LQKENI. The CDR3 DNA sequence: TGTGCCAGCTCACAGGGGAAGGCTATCACTGAAGCTTTCTTT. Amino acids: CASSQGKAITEAFF. Based on the CDR3 plus reference TRBV18 and TRBJ1-1, the full variable domain is NAGVMQNPRHLVRRRGQEARLRCSPMKGHSHVYWYRQLPEEGLKFMVYLQKENIIDESGMPKERFSAEFPKEGPSILRIQQVVRGDSAAYFCASSQGKAITEAFFGQGTRLTVV.

There are a few counts of this clone. The V gene is TRBV27, the J gene TRBJ2-7, with 8 nucleotides matching TRBD1. Germline assignment: CDR1 MNHEY and CDR2 SMNVEV (reference sequence). This CDR3 is built from 15 residues. The V and J ends lost 3 bases and 4 bases, in that order; junction bases with no gene match: 8. The CDR3 loop reads CASSFLPTGVYEQYF. The CDR3 DNA sequence: TGTGCCAGCAGTTTCTTGCCGACAGGGGTTTACGAGCAGTACTTC.

J is TRBJ1-6 and V is TRBV18; D call uncertain. The germline V gene has CDR1 KGHSH and CDR2 LQKENI. The germline V and J ends were trimmed by 3 bases and 0 bases, with 6 bases remaining between them. The CDR3 consists of 15 residues. The CDR3 region is CASSPSNSYNSPLHF. CDR3 in DNA: TGTGCCAGCTCACCCTCTAACTCCTATAATTCACCCCTCCACTTT. Combining the CDR3 with reference TRBV18 and TRBJ1-6 gives the whole variable domain NAGVMQNPRHLVRRRGQEARLRCSPMKGHSHVYWYRQLPEEGLKFMVYLQKENIIDESGMPKERFSAEFPKEGPSILRIQQVVRGDSAAYFCASSPSNSYNSPLHFGNGTRLTVT.

The table lists this clone with a few counts. V usage is TRBV11-2 and J usage is TRBJ2-2; TRBD2 aligns across 8 bases. V was pared by 5 bases and J by 4 bases, with 3 bases of the junction left unmatched. The CDR3 sequence is 14 residues long. The germline V gene has CDR1 SGHAT and CDR2 FQNNGV. This CDR3 is CASSGGRSTGELFF. Here the CDR3 DNA reads TGTGCCAGCAGCGGCGGGAGGTCCACCGGGGAGCTGTTTTTT.

V is TRBV9 and J is TRBJ1-3; TRBD1 might be the D (5 bases). This CDR3 has 15 amino acids. Germline V gene lookup returns CDR1 SGDLS and CDR2 YYNGEE. Trimming left V 3 bases short and J 0 bases short, with 10 bases between. CDR3 sequence (DNA): TGTGCCAGCAGCGCCTACAGGAGCTCTGGAAACACCATATATTTT. Encoded protein: CASSAYRSSGNTIYF. Drawing the rest from reference TRBV9 and TRBJ1-3, the complete variable domain is DSGVTQTPKHLITATGQRVTLRCSPRSGDLSVYWYQQSLDQGLQFLIQYYNGEERAKGNILERFSAQQFPDLHSELNLSSLELGDSALYFCASSAYRSSGNTIYFGEGSWLTVV.

The chain carries TRBV5-1 and TRBJ2-7; D remains unclear. Trimming left V 5 bases short and J 3 bases short, with 18 bases between. The CDR3 length is 15 residues. Germline V gene sequence: CDR1 SGHRS, CDR2 YFSETQ. As DNA, the CDR3 is TGCGCCAGCAGGGCCCTTGCGGTCTCCGGCTACGAGCAGTACTTC. Its translation: CASRALAVSGYEQYF.

A few counts support this clone. The V call is TRBV5-4, the J call TRBJ1-2, with unresolved D. In germline, CDR1 is SGHNT, CDR2 YYREEE (reference sequence). V lost 1 base and J lost 7, with 11 bases in between. The CDR3 spans 13 residues. The CDR3 spells CASSLRSLAGYTF. The DNA of the CDR3 is TGTGCCAGCAGCTTGCGAAGTCTGGCTGGCTACACCTTC.

This clone was seen a few times. The V and J genes are TRBV14 and TRBJ2-3; tentatively, D is TRBD2 (6 bases). The CDR3 spans 16 residues. Germline values: CDR1 SGHDN, CDR2 FVKESK. The germline V and J ends were trimmed by 0 bases and 1 base, with 11 bases remaining between them. The CDR3 bases are TGTGCCAGCAGCCAAGAAACACTAGCAGGCACAGATACGCAGTATTTT. It yields the protein CASSQETLAGTDTQYF.

V and J are TRBV10-2 and TRBJ2-3; D is unresolved. The CDR3 extends over 13 amino acids. The germline V and J ends were trimmed by 3 bases and 1 base, with 5 bases remaining between them. CDR1 and CDR2 (germline): WSHSY, SAAADI. In nucleotides, the CDR3 is TGCGCCAGCAGTGACCGGGGCACAGATACGCAGTATTTT. This translates into CASSDRGTDTQYF.

The chain couples TRBV6-5 to TRBJ2-7; 7 nucleotides match TRBD2. This CDR3 contains 15 residues. With 4 bases clipped from V and 3 bases from J, the junction kept 9 bases outside the gene matches. Germline V lookup: CDR1 MNHEY, CDR2 SVGAGI. CDR3 DNA: TGTGCCAGCAGTTCCGCCGGGGGGAAGATCTACGAGCAGTACTTC. Amino acids: CASSSAGGKIYEQYF.

The V call is TRBV19, the J call TRBJ1-3; D is ambiguous. Germline V lookup: CDR1 LNHDA, CDR2 SQIVND (reference sequence). The CDR3 totals 13 residues. The V and J ends lost 10 bases and 2 bases respectively, with 12 bases between them. CDR3 sequence reads: CATKIRTGNTIYF. The CDR3 DNA follows: TGTGCCACCAAAATCAGAACTGGAAACACCATATATTTT.

This chain uses TRBV11-3 with TRBJ2-7; D might be TRBD1 (6 bases). Germline V gene data show CDR1 as SGHNT and CDR2 as YENEEA. The V end lost 3 bases, the J end lost 3 bases, and 12 bases lay between the germline ends. The CDR3 runs 14 residues. The CDR3 DNA is TGTGCCAGCAGCTTCAACGGACAGCACTACGAGCAGTACTTC. This encodes CASSFNGQHYEQYF.

In this sample, this clone turned up once. This chain connects TRBV28 to TRBJ1-1; D possibly corresponds to TRBD1 (6 bases). V was shortened by 5 bases and J by 6 bases, with 22 bases between the two germline ends. The CDR3 is made up of 16 amino acids. Germline V gene lookup returns CDR1 MDHEN and CDR2 SYDVKM. Here the CDR3 reads CASSTPGQNVGAEAFF. In DNA form, the CDR3 reads TGTGCCAGCAGTACCCCGGGACAAAACGTTGGGGCTGAAGCTTTCTTT.